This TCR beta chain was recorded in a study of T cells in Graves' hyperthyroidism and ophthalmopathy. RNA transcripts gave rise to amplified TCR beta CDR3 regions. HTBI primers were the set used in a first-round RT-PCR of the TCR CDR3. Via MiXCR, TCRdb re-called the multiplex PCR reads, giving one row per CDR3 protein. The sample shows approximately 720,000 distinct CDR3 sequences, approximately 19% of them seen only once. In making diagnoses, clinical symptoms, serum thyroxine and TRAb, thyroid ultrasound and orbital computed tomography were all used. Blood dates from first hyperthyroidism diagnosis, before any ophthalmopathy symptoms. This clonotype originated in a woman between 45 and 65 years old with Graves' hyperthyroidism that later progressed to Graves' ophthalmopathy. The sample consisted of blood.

DNA of the CDR3: TGTGCCATCAGATCGGGGGTCCTGGCTAACTATGGCTACACCTTC. It translates to CAIRSGVLANYGYTF. This rearrangement joins TRBV10-3 to TRBJ1-2, with D possibly being TRBD1 (5 bases). CDR3 length equals 15 residues. Germline V gene data show CDR1 as ENHRY and CDR2 as SYGVKD. The V gene lost 6 bases and the J gene lost 0 bases, with 14 bases spanning the gap.